Detailed here is one T cell receptor beta chain. The entry originates in a study of blood T cell repertoires in COVID-19. In the study overall: From the United States, Italy and Spain came samples of acute and convalescent COVID-19.

Original handling: Estimation of nucleated cell counts relied on the amplification of reference gene primers. This table comes from immunoSEQ multiplex PCR, and its TCRdb copy is limited to in-frame clones, with some not included. V and J calls and clone size are those listed in that table; D and trimming were worked out from the DNA. The profile shows 50,000 or so clones, under 85% of them singletons. Germline V CDR1 and CDR2: SGDLS, YYNGEE. The V and J ends lost 3 bases and 1 base respectively, with 13 bases between them. The CDR3 loop spans 15 amino acids. This sequence joins TRBV9 and TRBJ1-1, with no clear D. The sequencing sample was made of peripheral blood. The clonotype was recovered from a man aged 60 to 69 with active COVID-19. The CDR3 DNA reads TGTGCCAGCAGCGCAAGAGGGAATGGGAACACTGAAGCTTTCTTT. It codes for CASSARGNGNTEAFF.